A selection of T cell receptor beta chains follows, all from one sample in a study of blood T cell repertoires in COVID-19. Here immunoSEQ multiplex PCR was the method, and the copy in TCRdb shows in-frame clones only, minus some. This sample yields about 250,000 clones, of which around four fifths are seen a single time; roughly 4% belongs to the top ten. The sequencing sample was made of peripheral blood. The receptor set was obtained from a man aged 50 to 60 with acute or convalescent COVID-19. CDR3s include the opening cysteine and the closing phenylalanine or tryptophan. A D gene is named only where the DNA matches it firmly. Some rows mark clone size as missing; the rest say once, few, many or name a class of expanded clone.

clone_size: .; d_call: .; j_call: TRBJ2-2; v_call: TRBV27; cdr3_nt: TGTGCCAGCAGTAGACACATCGGGGAGCTGTTTTTT; cdr3_aa: CASSRHIGELFF
clone_size: .; d_call: .; j_call: TRBJ1-1; v_call: TRBV20-1; cdr3_nt: TGCAGTGCTAGAGATCCACCCGAGACTTTCTTT; cdr3_aa: CSARDPPETFF
clone_size: .; d_call: .; j_call: TRBJ1-1; v_call: TRBV11-2; cdr3_nt: TGTGCCAGCAGCTTGAGTTACACTGAAGCTTTCTTT; cdr3_aa: CASSLSYTEAFF
clone_size: .; d_call: TRBD1; j_call: TRBJ1-2; v_call: TRBV9; cdr3_nt: TGTGCCAGCAGAGGAGACAGGGGTTTTGGCTACACCTTC; cdr3_aa: CASRGDRGFGYTF
clone_size: .; d_call: TRBD1; j_call: TRBJ1-5; v_call: TRBV30; cdr3_nt: TGTGCCTGGAGAACTGGACAGGGGAATCAGCCCCAGCATTTT; cdr3_aa: CAWRTGQGNQPQHF
clone_size: .; d_call: .; j_call: TRBJ1-5; v_call: TRBV27; cdr3_nt: TGTGCCAGCAGTTTAGGAGGGGGCAATCAGCCCCAGCATTTT; cdr3_aa: CASSLGGGNQPQHF
clone_size: .; d_call: .; j_call: TRBJ2-3; v_call: TRBV5-1; cdr3_nt: TGCGCCACGAATAAGGGACAATTAGGGGAAGATACGCAGTATTTT; cdr3_aa: CATNKGQLGEDTQYF
clone_size: .; d_call: .; j_call: TRBJ2-6; v_call: TRBV6-1; cdr3_nt: TGTGCCAGCAGTGCCCCTCGGGATGCAGGGGCCAACGTCCTGACTTTC; cdr3_aa: CASSAPRDAGANVLTF
clone_size: .; d_call: .; j_call: TRBJ2-7; v_call: TRBV24-1; cdr3_nt: TGTGCCACCAGTGATAGAAGCAGGGGCCACGAGCAGTACTTC; cdr3_aa: CATSDRSRGHEQYF
clone_size: .; d_call: TRBD2; j_call: TRBJ2-2; v_call: TRBV20-1; cdr3_nt: TGCAGTGCTAGTGGGACTAGCGGGAGGAGAAACGGGGAGCTGTTTTTT; cdr3_aa: CSASGTSGRRNGELFF
clone_size: .; d_call: .; j_call: TRBJ2-3; v_call: TRBV6-5; cdr3_nt: TGTGCCAGCCTGGGGCCAGATACGCAGTATTTT; cdr3_aa: CASLGPDTQYF
clone_size: few; d_call: TRBD2; j_call: TRBJ2-3; v_call: TRBV9; cdr3_nt: TGTGCCAGCAGCTCAGAGGGAGGGGCCCCAGATACGCAGTATTTT; cdr3_aa: CASSSEGGAPDTQYF
clone_size: .; d_call: .; j_call: TRBJ2-7; v_call: TRBV6-5; cdr3_nt: TGTGCCACCTCGACCTACAGGGACCAGGGGGAGCAGTACTTC; cdr3_aa: CATSTYRDQGEQYF
clone_size: .; d_call: TRBD1; j_call: TRBJ1-6; v_call: TRBV27; cdr3_nt: TGTGCCAGCAGACCTCCGACAGGGGCGAGATCACCCCTCCACTTT; cdr3_aa: CASRPPTGARSPLHF
clone_size: .; d_call: .; j_call: TRBJ1-5; v_call: TRBV19; cdr3_nt: TGTGCCAGTAGTATTATGCAGGGCAATCAGCCCCAGCATTTT; cdr3_aa: CASSIMQGNQPQHF
clone_size: .; d_call: .; j_call: TRBJ1-1; v_call: TRBV6-5; cdr3_nt: TGTGCCAGCCACCGGCAAAGAACGGGGACTGAAGCTTTCTTT; cdr3_aa: CASHRQRTGTEAFF
clone_size: .; d_call: TRBD2; j_call: TRBJ2-5; v_call: TRBV7-2; cdr3_nt: TGTGCCAGCACCCCGGGACTAGGGTCTTCCGAGACCCAGTACTTC; cdr3_aa: CASTPGLGSSETQYF
clone_size: .; d_call: TRBD2; j_call: TRBJ2-7; v_call: TRBV6-5; cdr3_nt: TGTGCCAGCAGTCCCGGACTAGCGGGAGGCGAGCAGTACTTC; cdr3_aa: CASSPGLAGGEQYF
clone_size: .; d_call: .; j_call: TRBJ1-3; v_call: TRBV2; cdr3_nt: TGTGCCAGCAGACGGGGGGACGGAGCTCGAAACACCATATATTTT; cdr3_aa: CASRRGDGARNTIYF
clone_size: .; d_call: TRBD1; j_call: TRBJ1-1; v_call: TRBV19; cdr3_nt: TGTGCCAGTAAACAGGGGGGAAGCACTGAAGCTTTCTTT; cdr3_aa: CASKQGGSTEAFF
clone_size: .; d_call: .; j_call: TRBJ2-1; v_call: TRBV9; cdr3_nt: TGTGCCAGCACCGGACAGAGCTCCTACAATGAGCAGTTCTTC; cdr3_aa: CASTGQSSYNEQFF
clone_size: few; d_call: .; j_call: TRBJ1-6; v_call: TRBV7-3; cdr3_nt: TGTGCCAGCAGCCCCGGGGGGGCGGATAATTCACCCCTCCACTTT; cdr3_aa: CASSPGGADNSPLHF
clone_size: .; d_call: .; j_call: TRBJ1-4; v_call: TRBV30; cdr3_nt: TGTGCCTGGAGCAAAACGCTTTCACAGAGGGCAACTAATGAAAAACTGTTTTTT; cdr3_aa: CAWSKTLSQRATNEKLFF
clone_size: .; d_call: .; j_call: TRBJ1-4; v_call: TRBV7-9; cdr3_nt: TGTGCCAGCAGCTTAACACAGGGTGAAGGGGAAAAACTGTTTTTT; cdr3_aa: CASSLTQGEGEKLFF
clone_size: .; d_call: TRBD1; j_call: TRBJ2-4; v_call: TRBV24-1; cdr3_nt: TGTGCCACCAGTGATCTATCCTCCCGGACAGGGAGAAACATTCAGTACTTC; cdr3_aa: CATSDLSSRTGRNIQYF
clone_size: .; d_call: .; j_call: TRBJ2-7; v_call: TRBV7-8; cdr3_nt: TGTGCCAGCAGCTCCTACAGGGACTACTCCTACGAGCAGTACTTC; cdr3_aa: CASSSYRDYSYEQYF
clone_size: .; d_call: .; j_call: TRBJ1-5; v_call: TRBV4-1; cdr3_nt: TGCGCCAGCAGCGAGAGGGCTCACAAGGGTCAGCCCCAGCATTTT; cdr3_aa: CASSERAHKGQPQHF
clone_size: .; d_call: TRBD1; j_call: TRBJ1-1; v_call: TRBV2; cdr3_nt: TGTGCCAGCAGTGGCCATCGTGACAGGGGGAAGGGTGAAGCTTTCTTT; cdr3_aa: CASSGHRDRGKGEAFF
clone_size: .; d_call: .; j_call: TRBJ2-7; v_call: TRBV25-1; cdr3_nt: TGTGCCAGCAGTGAACCGAGCGGATTATCCTACGAGCAGTACTTC; cdr3_aa: CASSEPSGLSYEQYF
clone_size: .; d_call: .; j_call: TRBJ1-1; v_call: TRBV11-1; cdr3_nt: TGTGCCAGCAGTTTCACCAGGGAAGAAGCTTTCTTT; cdr3_aa: CASSFTREEAFF
clone_size: .; d_call: TRBD1; j_call: TRBJ2-1; v_call: TRBV28; cdr3_nt: TGTGCCAGCAGGCTCCCGGGACAGGTCTACAATGAGCAGTTCTTC; cdr3_aa: CASRLPGQVYNEQFF
clone_size: .; d_call: .; j_call: TRBJ1-3; v_call: TRBV6-5; cdr3_nt: TGTGCCAGCAGTTACTCCCCTCTCTCTGGAAACACCATATATTTT; cdr3_aa: CASSYSPLSGNTIYF
clone_size: once; d_call: TRBD2; j_call: TRBJ2-1; v_call: TRBV7-3; cdr3_nt: TGTGCCAGCAGCTTAACGTTAACGGGACTAGCGGAGCAGTTCTTC; cdr3_aa: CASSLTLTGLAEQFF
clone_size: .; d_call: .; j_call: TRBJ1-1; v_call: TRBV10-3; cdr3_nt: TGTGCCATCAAGCGGGACACCAACAAGAACACTGAAGCTTTCTTT; cdr3_aa: CAIKRDTNKNTEAFF
clone_size: .; d_call: .; j_call: TRBJ1-5; v_call: TRBV6-1; cdr3_nt: TGTGCCAGCAGTGGGGCGCGGGGAGGGCAAGGTCAGCCCCAGCATTTT; cdr3_aa: CASSGARGGQGQPQHF
clone_size: .; d_call: TRBD2; j_call: TRBJ2-5; v_call: TRBV11-2; cdr3_nt: TGTGCCAGCAGCTTAGTCGGGGGGACCCAAGAGACCCAGTACTTC; cdr3_aa: CASSLVGGTQETQYF
clone_size: .; d_call: .; j_call: TRBJ1-2; v_call: TRBV19; cdr3_nt: TGTGCCAGTAGCGACAGGACCACAGATGGCTACACCTTC; cdr3_aa: CASSDRTTDGYTF
clone_size: .; d_call: TRBD1; j_call: TRBJ1-1; v_call: TRBV6-5; cdr3_nt: TGTGCCAGCAGTTACACCTCCGGACAGGGCTTCCCTGAAGCTTTCTTT; cdr3_aa: CASSYTSGQGFPEAFF
clone_size: .; d_call: TRBD2; j_call: TRBJ2-1; v_call: TRBV27; cdr3_nt: TGTGCCAGCAGTCCCGGGACTAGCGGCTACAATGAGCAGTTCTTC; cdr3_aa: CASSPGTSGYNEQFF
clone_size: .; d_call: .; j_call: TRBJ1-5; v_call: TRBV12-5; cdr3_nt: TGTGCTAGTGGTTCCGGGGGGCCCCAGCATTTT; cdr3_aa: CASGSGGPQHF
clone_size: once; d_call: TRBD1; j_call: TRBJ1-2; v_call: TRBV11-2; cdr3_nt: TGTGCCAGCAGCGTAGGACAGGGCCTTTATGGCTACACCTTC; cdr3_aa: CASSVGQGLYGYTF
clone_size: .; d_call: .; j_call: TRBJ2-1; v_call: TRBV20-1; cdr3_nt: TGCAGTGCTAGTAACACCTACAATGAGCAGTTCTTC; cdr3_aa: CSASNTYNEQFF
clone_size: .; d_call: TRBD1; j_call: TRBJ2-7; v_call: TRBV3-1/TRBV3-2; cdr3_nt: TGTGCCAGCAGCCTCGCCGGGACAGTCTACGAGCAGTACTTC; cdr3_aa: CASSLAGTVYEQYF
clone_size: .; d_call: TRBD1; j_call: TRBJ1-3; v_call: TRBV3-1/TRBV3-2; cdr3_nt: TGTGCCAGCAGCCAAGGACAGGGGGCTCCTGGAAACACCATATATTTT; cdr3_aa: CASSQGQGAPGNTIYF
clone_size: .; d_call: TRBD1; j_call: TRBJ1-1; v_call: TRBV4-1; cdr3_nt: TGCGCCAGCAGCCTCCAAGGACAGGGGGCGAAATTGAACACTGAAGCTTTCTTT; cdr3_aa: CASSLQGQGAKLNTEAFF
clone_size: .; d_call: .; j_call: TRBJ1-4; v_call: TRBV3-1/TRBV3-2; cdr3_nt: TGTGCCAGCAGCCAAGATTCCAGTACTAATGAAAAACTGTTTTTT; cdr3_aa: CASSQDSSTNEKLFF
clone_size: .; d_call: TRBD2; j_call: TRBJ2-7; v_call: TRBV6-5; cdr3_nt: TGTGCCAGCGGGAGCGGGGACGAGCAGTACTTC; cdr3_aa: CASGSGDEQYF
clone_size: few; d_call: .; j_call: TRBJ1-2; v_call: TRBV6-6; cdr3_nt: TGTGCCAGCAGCGGGGGTAAAGTATATGGCTACACCTTC; cdr3_aa: CASSGGKVYGYTF
clone_size: .; d_call: TRBD1; j_call: TRBJ2-3; v_call: TRBV4-1; cdr3_nt: TGCGCCAGCAGCCACCAGACAGGGACCACAGATACGCAGTATTTT; cdr3_aa: CASSHQTGTTDTQYF
clone_size: .; d_call: .; j_call: TRBJ1-2; v_call: TRBV6-4; cdr3_nt: TGTGCCAGCAGAAAAACTTACGTCTATGGCTACACCTTC; cdr3_aa: CASRKTYVYGYTF
clone_size: .; d_call: .; j_call: TRBJ1-5; v_call: TRBV2; cdr3_nt: TGTGCCAGCAGTGAAGCGCTTCTGGGCAGTCAGCCCCAGCATTTT; cdr3_aa: CASSEALLGSQPQHF
clone_size: .; d_call: .; j_call: TRBJ1-2; v_call: TRBV6-5; cdr3_nt: TGTGCCAGCAGTTACACGCAGGGCTGGGCGGGCTACACCTTC; cdr3_aa: CASSYTQGWAGYTF
clone_size: .; d_call: .; j_call: TRBJ2-7; v_call: TRBV9; cdr3_nt: TGTGCCAGCAGCCCTCGGACAACAGCCTACGAGCAGTACTTC; cdr3_aa: CASSPRTTAYEQYF
clone_size: .; d_call: TRBD1; j_call: TRBJ1-1; v_call: TRBV11-2; cdr3_nt: TGTGCCAGCAGCCCCCAAACAGGGGGCAGAGGGACTGAAGCTTTCTTT; cdr3_aa: CASSPQTGGRGTEAFF
clone_size: .; d_call: TRBD1; j_call: TRBJ1-4; v_call: TRBV2; cdr3_nt: TGTGCCAGCGGGCGTGGGACAGTGCTTCATGAAAAACTGTTTTTT; cdr3_aa: CASGRGTVLHEKLFF
clone_size: .; d_call: .; j_call: TRBJ1-2; v_call: TRBV19; cdr3_nt: TGTGCCAGTAGTTCCCGGCGGGGAGCCCTCTATGGCTACACCTTC; cdr3_aa: CASSSRRGALYGYTF